What follows describes a single T cell receptor beta chain. This sample stems from a study of blood T cell repertoires in COVID-19. Turning to the study itself: From T cells, B-cell-depleted T cells, or PBMCs came the material, which was cDNA or gDNA.

Trimming at V came to 2 bases and at J to 8 bases, leaving 6 bases not matched to a gene. Germline CDR1 MNHEY, CDR2 SVGAGI. The CDR3 spans 15 residues. Seattle's cohort entered during active infection and was followed longitudinally. Produced via immunoSEQ multiplex PCR; TCRdb's table is partial and in-frame only. The data show 120,000 or so clones, around 82% seen once. The receptor was isolated from a man aged 25-45 years with COVID-19, enrolled during active disease. The V gene is TRBV6-5, the J gene TRBJ1-4; 9 nucleotides line up with TRBD1. The source material was peripheral blood. CDR3: CASSYGTGTGEKLFF. In nucleotides, the CDR3 is TGTGCCAGCAGTTACGGGACAGGGACTGGAGAAAAACTGTTTTTT.